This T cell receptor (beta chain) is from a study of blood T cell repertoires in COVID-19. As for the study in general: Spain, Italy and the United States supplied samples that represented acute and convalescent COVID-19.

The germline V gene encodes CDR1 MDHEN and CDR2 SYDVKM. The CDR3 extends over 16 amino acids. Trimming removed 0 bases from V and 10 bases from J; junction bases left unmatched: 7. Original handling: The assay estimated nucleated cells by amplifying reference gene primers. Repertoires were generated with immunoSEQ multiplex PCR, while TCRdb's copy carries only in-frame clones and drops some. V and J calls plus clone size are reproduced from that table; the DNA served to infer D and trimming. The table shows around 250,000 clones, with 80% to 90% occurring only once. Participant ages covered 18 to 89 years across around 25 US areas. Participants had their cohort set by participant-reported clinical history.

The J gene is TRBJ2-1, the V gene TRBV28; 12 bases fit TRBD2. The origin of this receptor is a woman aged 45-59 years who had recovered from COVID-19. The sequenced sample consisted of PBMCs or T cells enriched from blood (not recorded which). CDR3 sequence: CASSLWLAGGVGEQFF. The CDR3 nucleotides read TGTGCCAGCAGTTTATGGCTAGCGGGGGGGGTCGGAGAGCAGTTCTTC.